This T cell receptor (beta chain) was obtained from a study of control samples from healthy donors and cancer patients. Germline trimming cut 5 bases from V and 2 bases from J; bases unmatched to any gene: 3. This CDR3 contains 14 residues. The germline V gene has CDR1 SNHLY and CDR2 FYNNEI. Generated by immunoSEQ multiplex PCR, the TCRdb table keeps only in-frame clones and is missing some. The table includes about 120,000 clones, around nine tenths detected once. The J gene is TRBJ2-3, the V gene TRBV2; 8 nucleotides line up with TRBD1. Sequencing input: blood. The TCR was taken from a man aged 25 to 40 in good health. The chain's CDR3 is CASSRQGITDTQYF. The CDR3 nucleotides are TGTGCCAGCAGTCGACAGGGGATCACAGATACGCAGTATTTT.